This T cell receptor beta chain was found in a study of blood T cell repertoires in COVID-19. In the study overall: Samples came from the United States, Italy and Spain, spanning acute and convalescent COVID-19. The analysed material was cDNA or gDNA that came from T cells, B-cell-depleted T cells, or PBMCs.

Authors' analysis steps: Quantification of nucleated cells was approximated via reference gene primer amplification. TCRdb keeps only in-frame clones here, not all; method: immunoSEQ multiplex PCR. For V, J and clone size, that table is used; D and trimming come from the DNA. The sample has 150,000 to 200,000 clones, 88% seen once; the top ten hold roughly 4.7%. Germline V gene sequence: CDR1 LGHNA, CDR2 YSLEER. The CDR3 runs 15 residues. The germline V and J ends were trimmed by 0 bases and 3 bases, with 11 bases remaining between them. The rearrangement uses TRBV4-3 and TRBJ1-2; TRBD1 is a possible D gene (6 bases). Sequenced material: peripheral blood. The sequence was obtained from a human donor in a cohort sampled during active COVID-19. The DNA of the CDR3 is TGCGCCAGCAGCCAAGATCATCGGACAGACTATGGCTACACCTTC. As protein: CASSQDHRTDYGYTF.